This T cell receptor (beta chain) was identified during a study of cytomegalovirus exposure and HLA in healthy donors. About the research overall: The approximately 120 million unique TCR beta sequences, from about 180 million T cells, were found by an earlier analysis.

The study, taken as a whole, reports: As a later analysis revealed, most CMV-associated TCR beta chains appeared HLA-restricted. Cytomegalovirus association was listed for about 170 TCR beta chains.

As to this clone: Antigen: not known.

The CDR3 runs to 13 residues. The germline CDR1 and CDR2 sequences are SGHRS and YFSETQ. The V end lost 4 bases, the J end lost 7 bases, and 15 bases lay between the germline ends. PCR employed 60 Vbeta and 13 Jbeta primers. Assay used: immunoSEQ multiplex PCR; TCRdb lists only in-frame clones, some missing. In all, the sample yields approximately 70,000 clones. Sequenced: PBMCs. The rearrangement uses TRBV5-1 and TRBJ2-7, with D perhaps matching TRBD2 (6 bases). This clonotype originated in a woman aged 40 to 49 in good health and CMV-seropositive. The CDR3 DNA is TGCGCCAGCAGCCCTAACCAGGGAGGAGAGCAGTACTTC. Its protein is CASSPNQGGEQYF.